This T cell receptor beta chain was observed in a study of blood T cells in healthy people across ages. Findings and limits, study-wide: More naive CD4+ cells and higher diversity marked long-lived donors relative to aged donors.

Then a second PCR, running roughly 6 to 12 cycles, was carried out with a sample-barcoded 5' primer and a J-beta primer mix. One entry per CDR3 protein, called by TCRdb with MiXCR from the 5' RACE reads. Among about 830,000 distinct CDR3 sequences listed, roughly 64% were seen once. In regard to this clonotype: The antigen is unknown.

This TCR came from a man aged 25-40 years in good health. The sequencing input was blood.

The CDR3 region is CASSPLGTGSPYEQYF. In DNA form, the CDR3 reads TGTGCCAGCAGCCCGTTGGGGACAGGGTCGCCCTACGAGCAGTACTTC. The chain recombines TRBV28 with TRBJ2-4; the match to TRBD1 covers 9 bases. With the DNA end fitting TRBJ2-7 better, the J assignment may be wrong. Germline V gives CDR1 MDHEN, CDR2 SYDVKM. This CDR3 comprises 16 residues.